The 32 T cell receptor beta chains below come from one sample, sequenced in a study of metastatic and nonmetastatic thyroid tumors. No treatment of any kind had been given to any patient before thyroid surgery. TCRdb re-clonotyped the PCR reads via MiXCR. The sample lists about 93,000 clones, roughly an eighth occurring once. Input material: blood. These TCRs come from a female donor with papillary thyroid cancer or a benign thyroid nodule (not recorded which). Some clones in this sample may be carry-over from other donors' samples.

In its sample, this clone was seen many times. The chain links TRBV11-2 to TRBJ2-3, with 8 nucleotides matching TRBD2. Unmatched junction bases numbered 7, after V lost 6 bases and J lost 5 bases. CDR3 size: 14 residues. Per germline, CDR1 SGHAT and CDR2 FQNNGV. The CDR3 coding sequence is TGTGCCAGCAGGCCGGGACTAGTGGGAGATACGCAGTATTTT. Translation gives CASRPGLVGDTQYF.

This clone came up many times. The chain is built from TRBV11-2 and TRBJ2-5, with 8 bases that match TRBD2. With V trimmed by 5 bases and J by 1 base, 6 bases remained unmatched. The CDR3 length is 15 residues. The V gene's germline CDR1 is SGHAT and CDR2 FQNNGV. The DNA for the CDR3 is TGTGCCAGCAGCATAAGCGGGGGAACCCAAGAGACCCAGTACTTC. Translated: CASSISGGTQETQYF.

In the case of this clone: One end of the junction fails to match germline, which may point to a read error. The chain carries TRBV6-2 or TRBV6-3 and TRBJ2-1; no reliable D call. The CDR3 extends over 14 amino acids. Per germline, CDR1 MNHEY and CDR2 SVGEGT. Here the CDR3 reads CARRRASSYNEKFF. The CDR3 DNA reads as TGTGCCAGACGACGGGCAAGCTCCTACAATGAGAAGTTCTTC.

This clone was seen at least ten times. CDR3 coding DNA: TGTGCCAGCAGCCCCGGGATCACTGGGGCCAACGTCCTGACTTTC. This gives the protein CASSPGITGANVLTF. The chain couples TRBV5-6 to TRBJ2-6; TRBD2 is a possible D gene (5 bases). Germline CDR1 is SGHDT and CDR2 is YYEEEE. Deletions cut 4 bases from V and 2 bases from J, with 10 bases between. The CDR3 extends over 15 amino acids.

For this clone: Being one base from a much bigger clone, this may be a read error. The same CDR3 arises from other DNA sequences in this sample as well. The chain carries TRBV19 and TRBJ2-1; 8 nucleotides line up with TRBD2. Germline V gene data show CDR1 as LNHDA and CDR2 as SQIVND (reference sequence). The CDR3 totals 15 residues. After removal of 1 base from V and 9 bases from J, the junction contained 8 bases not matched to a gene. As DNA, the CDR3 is TGTGCCAGTAGTATAGCGGCGGGAGGTCGGGGTGAGCAGTTCTTC. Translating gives CASSIAAGGRGEQFF.

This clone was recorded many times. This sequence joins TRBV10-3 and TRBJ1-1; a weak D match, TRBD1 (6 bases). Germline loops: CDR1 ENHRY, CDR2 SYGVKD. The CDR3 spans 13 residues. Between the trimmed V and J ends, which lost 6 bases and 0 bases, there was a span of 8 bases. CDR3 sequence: CAIRDSMNTEAFF. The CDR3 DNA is TGTGCCATCAGGGACAGTATGAACACTGAAGCTTTCTTT.

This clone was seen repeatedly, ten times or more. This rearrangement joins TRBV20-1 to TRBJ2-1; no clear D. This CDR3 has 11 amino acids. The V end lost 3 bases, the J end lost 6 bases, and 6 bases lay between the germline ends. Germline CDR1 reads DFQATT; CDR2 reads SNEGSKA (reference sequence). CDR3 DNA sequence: TGCAGTGCTAGTTGGTTCAATGAGCAGTTCTTC. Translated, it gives CSASWFNEQFF.

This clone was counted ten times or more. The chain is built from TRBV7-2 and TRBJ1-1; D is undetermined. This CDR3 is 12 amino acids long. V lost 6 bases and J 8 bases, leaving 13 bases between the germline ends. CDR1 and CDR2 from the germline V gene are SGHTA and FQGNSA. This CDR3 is CASSSRGWEAFF. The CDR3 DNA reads TGTGCCAGCAGTTCGCGTGGCTGGGAAGCTTTCTTT.

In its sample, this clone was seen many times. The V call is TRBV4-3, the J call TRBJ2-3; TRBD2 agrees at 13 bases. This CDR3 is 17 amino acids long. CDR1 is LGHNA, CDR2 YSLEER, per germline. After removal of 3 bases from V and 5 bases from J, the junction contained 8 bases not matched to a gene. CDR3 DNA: TGCGCCAGCAGCCAGGATCCAACTAGCGGGAGGGGAGATACGCAGTATTTT. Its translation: CASSQDPTSGRGDTQYF.

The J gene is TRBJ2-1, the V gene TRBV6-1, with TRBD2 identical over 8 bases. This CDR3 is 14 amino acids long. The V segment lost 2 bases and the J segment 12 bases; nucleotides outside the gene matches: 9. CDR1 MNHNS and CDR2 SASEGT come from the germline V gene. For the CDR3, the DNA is TGTGCCAGCAGTGAAAGAGGGACTAGTATCCGGCAGTTCTTC. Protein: CASSERGTSIRQFF.

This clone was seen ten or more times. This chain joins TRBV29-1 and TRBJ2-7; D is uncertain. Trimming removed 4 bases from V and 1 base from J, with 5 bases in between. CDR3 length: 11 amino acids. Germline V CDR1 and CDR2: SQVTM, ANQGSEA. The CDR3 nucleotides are TGCAGCGTTGCGATTTCCTACGAGCAGTACTTC. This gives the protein CSVAISYEQYF.

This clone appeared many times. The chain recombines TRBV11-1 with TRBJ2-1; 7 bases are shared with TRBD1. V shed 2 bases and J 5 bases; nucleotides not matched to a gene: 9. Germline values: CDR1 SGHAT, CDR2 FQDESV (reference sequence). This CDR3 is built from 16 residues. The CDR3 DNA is TGTGCCAGCAGCTTACTCCAGGGACAGACCCACAATGAGCAGTTCTTC. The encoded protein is CASSLLQGQTHNEQFF.

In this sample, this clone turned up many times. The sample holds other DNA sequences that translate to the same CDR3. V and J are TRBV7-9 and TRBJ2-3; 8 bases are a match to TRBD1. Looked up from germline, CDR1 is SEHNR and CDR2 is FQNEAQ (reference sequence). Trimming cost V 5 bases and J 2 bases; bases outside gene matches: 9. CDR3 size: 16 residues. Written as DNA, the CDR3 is TGTGCCAGCAGCCGCTTTGGGGACAGGCACACAGATACGCAGTATTTT. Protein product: CASSRFGDRHTDTQYF.

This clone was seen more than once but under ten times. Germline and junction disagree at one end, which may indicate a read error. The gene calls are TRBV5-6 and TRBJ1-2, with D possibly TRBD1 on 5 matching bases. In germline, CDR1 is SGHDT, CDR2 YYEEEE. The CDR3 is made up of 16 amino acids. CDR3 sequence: CASSLAGTASNYGCTF. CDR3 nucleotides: TGTGCCAGCAGCCTGGCTGGGACGGCCTCGAACTATGGCTGCACCTTC. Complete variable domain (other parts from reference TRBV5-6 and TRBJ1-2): DAGVTQSPTHLIKTRGQQVTLRCSPKSGHDTVSWYQQALGQGPQFIFQYYEEEERQRGNFPDRFSGHQFPNYSSELNVNALLLGDSALYLCASSLAGTASNYGCTFGSGTRLTVV.

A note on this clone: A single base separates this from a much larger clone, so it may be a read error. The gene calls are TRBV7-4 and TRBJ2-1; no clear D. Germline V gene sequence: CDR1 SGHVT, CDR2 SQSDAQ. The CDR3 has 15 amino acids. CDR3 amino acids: CASSFKFSSHNEQFF. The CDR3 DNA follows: TGTGCCAGCAGCTTTAAATTTAGCTCCCACAATGAGCAGTTCTTC.

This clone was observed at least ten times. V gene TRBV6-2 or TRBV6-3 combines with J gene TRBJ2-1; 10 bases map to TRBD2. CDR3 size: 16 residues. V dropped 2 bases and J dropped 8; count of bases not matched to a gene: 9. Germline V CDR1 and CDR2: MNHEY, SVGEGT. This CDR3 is CASSYLPSGRGYEQFF. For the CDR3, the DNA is TGTGCCAGCAGTTACCTTCCTAGCGGGAGAGGTTATGAGCAGTTCTTC.

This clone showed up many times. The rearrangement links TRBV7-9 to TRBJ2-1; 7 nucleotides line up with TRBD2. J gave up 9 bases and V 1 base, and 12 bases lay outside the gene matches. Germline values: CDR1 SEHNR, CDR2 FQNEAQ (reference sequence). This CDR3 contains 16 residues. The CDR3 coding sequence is TGTGCCAGCAGCTTAGTGGCGAGGGGAGGGCCAGGTGAGCAGTTCTTC. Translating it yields CASSLVARGGPGEQFF.

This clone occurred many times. The CDR3 here is CAISEVGGNEQFF. The CDR3 DNA follows: TGTGCCATCAGTGAGGTCGGAGGGAATGAGCAGTTCTTC. This sequence joins TRBV10-3 and TRBJ2-1; D might be TRBD2 (6 bases). The CDR3 has 13 amino acids. The germline V gene has CDR1 ENHRY and CDR2 SYGVKD. V gave up 2 bases and J gave up 7 bases, with 9 bases separating them.

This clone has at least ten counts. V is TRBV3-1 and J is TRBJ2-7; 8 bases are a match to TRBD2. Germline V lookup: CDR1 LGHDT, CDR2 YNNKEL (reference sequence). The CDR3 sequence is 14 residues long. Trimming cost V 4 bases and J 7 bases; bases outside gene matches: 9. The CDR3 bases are TGTGCCAGCAGCCCACTAGCGGTCCCCGGGGAGCAGTACTTC. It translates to CASSPLAVPGEQYF.

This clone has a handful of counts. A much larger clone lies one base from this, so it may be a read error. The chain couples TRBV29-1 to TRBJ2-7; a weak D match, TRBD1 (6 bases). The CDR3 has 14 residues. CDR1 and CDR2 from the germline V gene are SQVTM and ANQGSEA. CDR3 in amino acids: CRVAPQGVSYEQYF. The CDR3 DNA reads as TGCAGAGTTGCCCCACAGGGTGTTTCCTACGAGCAGTACTTC.

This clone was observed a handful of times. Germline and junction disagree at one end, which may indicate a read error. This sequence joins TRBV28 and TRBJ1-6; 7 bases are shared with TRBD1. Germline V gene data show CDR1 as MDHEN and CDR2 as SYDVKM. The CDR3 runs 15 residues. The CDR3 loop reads CASRTTGQYNSHLHF. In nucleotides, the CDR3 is TGTGCCAGCAGGACTACGGGACAGTATAATTCACACCTCCACTTT.

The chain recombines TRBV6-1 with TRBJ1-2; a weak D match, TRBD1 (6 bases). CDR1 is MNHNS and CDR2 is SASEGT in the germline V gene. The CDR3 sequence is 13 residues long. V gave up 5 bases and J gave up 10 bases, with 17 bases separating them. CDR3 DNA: TGTGCCAGCAGTACCCCCGGGGGGCGCTTCTACACCTTC. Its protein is CASSTPGGRFYTF.

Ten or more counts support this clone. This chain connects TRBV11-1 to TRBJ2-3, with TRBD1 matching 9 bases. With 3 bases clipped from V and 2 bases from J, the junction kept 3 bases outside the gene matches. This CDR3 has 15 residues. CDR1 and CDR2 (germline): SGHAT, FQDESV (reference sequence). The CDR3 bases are TGTGCCAGCAGCTTCGGGACAGGGCCCACAGATACGCAGTATTTT. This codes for CASSFGTGPTDTQYF.

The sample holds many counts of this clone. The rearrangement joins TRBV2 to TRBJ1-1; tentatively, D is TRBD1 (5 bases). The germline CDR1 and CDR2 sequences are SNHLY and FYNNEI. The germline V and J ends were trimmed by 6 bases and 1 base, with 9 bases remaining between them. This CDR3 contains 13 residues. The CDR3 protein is CASRGDENTEAFF. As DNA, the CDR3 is TGTGCCAGCAGGGGGGACGAGAACACTGAAGCTTTCTTT. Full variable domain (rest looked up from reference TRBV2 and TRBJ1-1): EPEVTQTPSHQVTQMGQEVILRCVPISNHLYFYWYRQILGQKVEFLVSFYNNEISEKSEIFDDQFSVERPDGSNFTLKIRSTKLEDSAMYFCASRGDENTEAFFGQGTRLTVV.

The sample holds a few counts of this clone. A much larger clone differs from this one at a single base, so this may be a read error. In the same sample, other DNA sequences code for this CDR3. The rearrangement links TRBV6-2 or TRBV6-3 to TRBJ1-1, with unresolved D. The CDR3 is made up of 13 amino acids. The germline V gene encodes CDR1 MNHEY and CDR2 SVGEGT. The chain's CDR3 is CASSYAENTEAFF. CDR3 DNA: TGTGCCAGCAGTTACGCGGAGAACACCGAAGCTTTCTTT.

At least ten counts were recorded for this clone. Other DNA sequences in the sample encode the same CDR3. Written as DNA, the CDR3 is TGTGCCAGCAGCCAAGATCCTAGCGGGACCCTTAACACCGGGGAGCTGTTTTTT. Residues: CASSQDPSGTLNTGELFF. The chain is built from TRBV4-2 and TRBJ2-2, with 9 bases fitting TRBD2. The CDR3 loop spans 18 amino acids. CDR1 and CDR2 (germline): LGHNA, YNFKEQ. V dropped 0 bases and J dropped 2; count of bases not matched to a gene: 7.

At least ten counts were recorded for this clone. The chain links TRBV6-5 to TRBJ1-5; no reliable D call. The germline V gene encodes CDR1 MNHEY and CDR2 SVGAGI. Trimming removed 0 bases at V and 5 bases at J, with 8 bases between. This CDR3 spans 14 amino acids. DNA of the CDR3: TGTGCCAGCAGTTACTCTGGGTCCGATCAGCCCCAGCATTTT. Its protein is CASSYSGSDQPQHF.

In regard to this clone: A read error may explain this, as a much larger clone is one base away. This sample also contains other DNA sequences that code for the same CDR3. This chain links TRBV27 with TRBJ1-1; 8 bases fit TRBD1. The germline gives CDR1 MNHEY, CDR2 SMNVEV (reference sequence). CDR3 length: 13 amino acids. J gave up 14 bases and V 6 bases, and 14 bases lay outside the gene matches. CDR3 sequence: CASSPRTGRAAFF. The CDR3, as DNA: TGTGCCAGCAGCCCCCGGACAGGGCGGGCAGCCTTCTTT.

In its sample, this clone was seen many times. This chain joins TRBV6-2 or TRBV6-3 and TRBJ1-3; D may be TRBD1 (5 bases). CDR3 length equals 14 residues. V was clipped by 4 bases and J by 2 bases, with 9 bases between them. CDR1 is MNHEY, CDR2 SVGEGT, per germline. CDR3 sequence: CASSFRVPGNTIYF. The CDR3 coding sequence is TGTGCCAGCAGTTTCAGGGTGCCTGGAAACACCATATATTTT.

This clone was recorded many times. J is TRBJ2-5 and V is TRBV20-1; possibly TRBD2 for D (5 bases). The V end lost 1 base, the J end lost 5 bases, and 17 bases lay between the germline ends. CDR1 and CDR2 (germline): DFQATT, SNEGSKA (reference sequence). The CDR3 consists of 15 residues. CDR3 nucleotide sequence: TGCAGTGCTAGAGCTCGGGCGGGCCGCAGGGAGACCCAGTACTTC. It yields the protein CSARARAGRRETQYF.

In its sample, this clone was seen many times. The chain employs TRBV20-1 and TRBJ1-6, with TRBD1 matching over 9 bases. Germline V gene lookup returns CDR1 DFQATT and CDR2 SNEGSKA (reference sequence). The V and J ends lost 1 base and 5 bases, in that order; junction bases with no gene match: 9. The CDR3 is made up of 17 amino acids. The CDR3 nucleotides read TGCAGTGCTAGAGCCGGGACAGGGTCGTTTAATAATTCACCCCTCCACTTT. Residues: CSARAGTGSFNNSPLHF.

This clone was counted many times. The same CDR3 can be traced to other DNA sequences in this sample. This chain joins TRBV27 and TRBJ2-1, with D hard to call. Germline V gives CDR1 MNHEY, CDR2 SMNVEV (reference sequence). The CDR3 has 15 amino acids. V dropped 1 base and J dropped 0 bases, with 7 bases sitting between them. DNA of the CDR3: TGTGCCAGCAGTTTATTTCGGAGCTCCTACAATGAGCAGTTCTTC. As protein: CASSLFRSSYNEQFF.